The 2 T cell receptor beta chains reported below all come from one sample, sequenced in a study of blood T cell repertoires in COVID-19. Profiling relied on immunoSEQ multiplex PCR, and the TCRdb table lists in-frame clones only, not all of them. The sample includes fewer than 110,000 clones, about 93% of them seen just once. Material for sequencing was peripheral blood. These receptors all stem from a woman in her 30s with acute or convalescent COVID-19.

The chain uses TRBV5-1 and TRBJ2-3, with 9 bases that match TRBD1. After removal of 4 bases from V and 0 bases from J, the junction contained 3 bases not matched to a gene. Germline V gene data show CDR1 as SGHRS and CDR2 as YFSETQ. This CDR3 has 15 amino acids. Written as DNA, the CDR3 is TGCGCCAGCAGCGGGGACAGGGTCAGCACAGATACGCAGTATTTT. Translated, it gives CASSGDRVSTDTQYF.

The V and J genes are TRBV4-3 and TRBJ1-1; 7 nucleotides match TRBD1. The CDR3 consists of 15 residues. V lost 1 base and J lost 5; bases outside the gene matches: 7. CDR1 and CDR2 (germline): LGHNA, YSLEER. The CDR3 bases are TGCGCCAGCAGCCAAGGGGTCCAACAGGGGACTGAAGCTTTCTTT. Amino acid sequence: CASSQGVQQGTEAFF.